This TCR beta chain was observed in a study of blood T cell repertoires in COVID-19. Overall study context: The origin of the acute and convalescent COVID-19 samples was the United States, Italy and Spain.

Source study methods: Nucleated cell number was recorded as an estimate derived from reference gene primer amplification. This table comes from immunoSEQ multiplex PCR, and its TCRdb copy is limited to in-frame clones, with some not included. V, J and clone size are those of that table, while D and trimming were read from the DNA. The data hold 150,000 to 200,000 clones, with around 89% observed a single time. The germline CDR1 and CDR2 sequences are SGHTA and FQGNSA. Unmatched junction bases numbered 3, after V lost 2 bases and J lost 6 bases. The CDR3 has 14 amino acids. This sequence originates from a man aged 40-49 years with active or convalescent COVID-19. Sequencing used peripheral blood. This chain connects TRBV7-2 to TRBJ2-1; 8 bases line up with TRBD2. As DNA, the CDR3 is TGTGCCAGCAGCTTAAAACTAGCGGTCAATGAGCAGTTCTTC. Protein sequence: CASSLKLAVNEQFF.